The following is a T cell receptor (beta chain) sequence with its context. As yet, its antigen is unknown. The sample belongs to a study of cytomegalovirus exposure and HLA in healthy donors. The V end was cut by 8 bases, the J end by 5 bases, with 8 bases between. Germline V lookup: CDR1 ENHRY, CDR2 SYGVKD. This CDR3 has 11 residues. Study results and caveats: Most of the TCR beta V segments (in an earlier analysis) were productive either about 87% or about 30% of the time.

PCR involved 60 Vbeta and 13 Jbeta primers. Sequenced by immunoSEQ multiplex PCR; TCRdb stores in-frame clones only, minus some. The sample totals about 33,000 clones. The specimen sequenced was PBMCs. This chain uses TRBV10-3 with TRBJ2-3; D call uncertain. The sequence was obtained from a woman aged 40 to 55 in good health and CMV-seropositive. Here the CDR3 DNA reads TGTGCCATCCTGAGAAGAGATACGCAGTATTTT. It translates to CAILRRDTQYF.